Sequencing of this T cell receptor beta chain was carried out in a study of shared clonotypes between healthy human individuals. Sequencing was performed with immunoSEQ multiplex PCR; in TCRdb, only in-frame clones are kept and a portion is missing. The profile shows about 120,000 clones, approximately 70% of them singletons. CDR1 is MNHNS and CDR2 is SASEGT in the germline V gene. The V gene lost 6 bases and the J gene lost 7 bases, with 18 bases spanning the gap. The CDR3 contains 15 residues. The sequence was collected from a woman younger than 45 in good health. This sequence joins TRBV6-1 and TRBJ1-4, with D uncertain. Input material: memory CD8+ T cells sorted from blood. The subset was: CD45RO+ cells pooled with CCR7-negative TemRA cells. The CDR3 DNA reads TGTGCCAGCAGCCAATACACTCACAGTTCTGAAAAACTGTTTTTT. Protein sequence: CASSQYTHSSEKLFF.